This passage covers 11 T cell receptor beta chains from one sample sequenced in a study of cytomegalovirus exposure and HLA in healthy donors. Primers included in the PCR were 60 Vbeta and 13 Jbeta primers. Generated by immunoSEQ multiplex PCR, the TCRdb table keeps only in-frame clones and is missing some. In the table there are about 140,000 clones, about 80% of which are singletons. The sample was PBMCs. Receptors were obtained from a man under 40 in good health and CMV-seropositive.

This rearrangement joins TRBV7-9 to TRBJ2-3; 11 nucleotides agree with TRBD2. The CDR3 contains 16 residues. The trim removed 6 bases at V and 5 bases at J, leaving 10 bases unmatched. CDR1 and CDR2 from the germline V gene are SEHNR and FQNEAQ (reference sequence). The CDR3: CASRSSGGPPGDTQYF. The CDR3 DNA is TGTGCCAGCAGATCTAGCGGGGGGCCTCCCGGAGATACGCAGTATTTT.

V and J are TRBV7-8 and TRBJ2-2; D is possibly TRBD2 (6 bases). Per germline, CDR1 SGHVS and CDR2 FQNEAQ. This CDR3 region has 15 residues. V was shortened by 0 bases and J by 7 bases, with 12 bases between the two germline ends. The DNA of the CDR3 is TGTGCCAGCAGCTTAGCGGAGGGTTACAACGGGGAGCTGTTTTTT. This sequence encodes CASSLAEGYNGELFF.

The chain uses TRBV27 and TRBJ2-5, with TRBD2 matching over 7 bases. The CDR3 has 16 amino acids. The germline gives CDR1 MNHEY, CDR2 SMNVEV (reference sequence). After removal of 3 bases from V and 2 bases from J, the junction contained 9 bases not matched to a gene. The CDR3 loop reads CASSLNLAEIQETQYF. The CDR3 nucleotides are TGTGCCAGCAGTTTGAATCTAGCGGAAATACAAGAGACCCAGTACTTC.

The V call is TRBV25-1, the J call TRBJ1-6, with 8 bases identical to TRBD1. The V gene end was trimmed by 2 bases and the J gene end by 7 bases; junction bases not matched to a gene: 4. Germline CDR1 reads MGHDK; CDR2 reads SYGVNS. This CDR3 region has 15 residues. The DNA of the CDR3 is TGTGCCAGCAGTGAAAGGACAGGGCCGAATTCACCCCTCCACTTT. The encoded protein is CASSERTGPNSPLHF.

Remarks on this clone: Other DNA sequences from this sample encode an identical CDR3 as well. The chain uses TRBV6-1 and TRBJ2-7; 10 positions match TRBD1. CDR1 and CDR2 (germline): MNHNS, SASEGT. J lost 6 bases, V lost 5 bases, and 13 bases had no gene match. The CDR3 has 16 amino acids. The CDR3 DNA reads TGTGCCAGCAGTAAAGAGTTTGGGACAGGGGTAAGCGAGCAGTACTTC. Its translation is CASSKEFGTGVSEQYF.

This clone was seen more than once but under ten times. This chain connects TRBV28 to TRBJ1-5, with D perhaps matching TRBD1 (5 bases). This CDR3 comprises 13 residues. Germline V gene data show CDR1 as MDHEN and CDR2 as SYDVKM. Trimming stripped 6 bases from V and 4 bases from J, with 10 bases between. The CDR3 DNA follows: TGTGCCAGCAGAGGGGCCTCTAATCAGCCCCAGCATTTT. As protein: CASRGASNQPQHF.

This clone occurred a few times. The chain combines TRBV5-6 with TRBJ2-7; 8 bases fit TRBD1. CDR1 is SGHDT, CDR2 YYEEEE, per germline. This CDR3 region has 16 residues. V lost 3 bases and J lost 2; bases outside the gene matches: 10. The CDR3 DNA reads TGTGCCAGCAGCTCGCTAGGACAGGGTATCACCTACGAGCAGTACTTC. It codes for CASSSLGQGITYEQYF.

J is TRBJ1-1 and V is TRBV7-9; no clear D gene. Germline CDR1 and CDR2: SEHNR and FQNEAQ (reference sequence). Trimming took off 2 bases at V and 7 bases at J, with 17 bases between the two ends. The CDR3 totals 15 residues. The CDR3 spells CASSLYSSAAGEAFF. The DNA for the CDR3 is TGTGCCAGCAGCTTATATAGCTCAGCCGCGGGTGAAGCTTTCTTT.

CDR3 DNA sequence: TGTGCCAGCAGCTTGGGACAGAATCCCCAGCAGTACTTC. It specifies CASSLGQNPQQYF. This chain connects TRBV7-9 to TRBJ2-7; TRBD1 matches 7 bases. V gave up 3 bases and J gave up 8 bases; unmatched junction bases: 7. Germline assignment: CDR1 SEHNR and CDR2 FQNEAQ (reference sequence). This CDR3 has 13 amino acids.

V gene TRBV7-9 combines with J gene TRBJ2-1; 10 nucleotides align to TRBD1. CDR1 SEHNR and CDR2 FQNEAQ come from the germline V gene (reference sequence). The CDR3 is 16 residues long. V shed 5 bases, J shed 5 bases, and the junction held 9 bases outside the gene matches. The CDR3 DNA sequence: TGTGCCAGCAGCCCGAAAAAGGGACAGGGGAACAATGAGCAGTTCTTC. It yields the protein CASSPKKGQGNNEQFF.

The chain carries TRBV5-8 and TRBJ2-3, with D tentatively TRBD2 (6 bases). Trimming removed 3 bases from V and 4 bases from J, with 12 bases in between. This CDR3 has 14 residues. Germline V CDR1 and CDR2: SGHTS, YDEGEE. The CDR3 loop is CASSWGAGPDTQYF. The CDR3 nucleotides read TGTGCCAGCAGCTGGGGCGCGGGACCAGATACGCAGTATTTT. Full variable domain (rest looked up from reference TRBV5-8 and TRBJ2-3): EAGVTQSPTHLIKTRGQQATLRCSPISGHTSVYWYQQALGLGLQFLLWYDEGEERNRGNFPPRFSGRQFPNYSSELNVNALELEDSALYLCASSWGAGPDTQYFGPGTRLTVL.